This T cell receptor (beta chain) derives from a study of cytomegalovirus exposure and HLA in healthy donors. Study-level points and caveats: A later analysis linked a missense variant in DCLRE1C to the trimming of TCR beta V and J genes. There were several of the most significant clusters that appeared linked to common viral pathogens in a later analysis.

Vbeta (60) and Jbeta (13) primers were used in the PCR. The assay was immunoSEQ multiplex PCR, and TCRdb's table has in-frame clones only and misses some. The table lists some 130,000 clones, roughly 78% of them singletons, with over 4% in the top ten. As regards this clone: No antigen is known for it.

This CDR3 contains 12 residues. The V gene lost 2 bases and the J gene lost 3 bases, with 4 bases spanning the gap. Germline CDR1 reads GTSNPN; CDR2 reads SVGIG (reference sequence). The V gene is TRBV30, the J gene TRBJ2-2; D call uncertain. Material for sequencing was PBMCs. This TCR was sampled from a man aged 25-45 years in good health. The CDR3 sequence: CAWSPDTGELFF. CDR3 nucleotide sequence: TGTGCCTGGAGTCCCGACACCGGGGAGCTGTTTTTT.